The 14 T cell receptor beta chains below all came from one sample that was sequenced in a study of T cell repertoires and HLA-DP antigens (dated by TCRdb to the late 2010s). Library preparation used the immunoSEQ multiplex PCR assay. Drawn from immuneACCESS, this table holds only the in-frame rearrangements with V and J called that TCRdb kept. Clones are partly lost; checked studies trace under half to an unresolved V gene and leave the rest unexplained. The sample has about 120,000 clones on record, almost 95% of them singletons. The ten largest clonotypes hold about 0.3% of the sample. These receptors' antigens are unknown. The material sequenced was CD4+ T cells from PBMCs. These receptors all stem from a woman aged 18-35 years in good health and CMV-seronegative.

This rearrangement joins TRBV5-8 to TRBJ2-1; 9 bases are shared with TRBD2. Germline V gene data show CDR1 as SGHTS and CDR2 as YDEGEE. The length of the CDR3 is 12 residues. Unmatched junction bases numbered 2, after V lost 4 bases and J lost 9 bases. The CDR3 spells CASSGTSSEQFF. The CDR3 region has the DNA TGTGCCAGCAGCGGGACTAGCAGTGAGCAGTTCTTC.

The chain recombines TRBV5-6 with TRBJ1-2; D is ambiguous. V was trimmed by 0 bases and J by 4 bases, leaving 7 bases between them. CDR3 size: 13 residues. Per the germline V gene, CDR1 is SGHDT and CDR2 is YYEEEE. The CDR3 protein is CASSLDKSYGYTF. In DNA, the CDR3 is TGTGCCAGCAGCTTGGACAAGAGCTATGGCTACACCTTC.

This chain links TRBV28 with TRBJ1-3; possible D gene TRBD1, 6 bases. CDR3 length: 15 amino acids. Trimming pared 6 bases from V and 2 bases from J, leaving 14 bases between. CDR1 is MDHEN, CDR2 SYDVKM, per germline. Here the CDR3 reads CASSTPPGAGNTIYF. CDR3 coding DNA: TGTGCCAGCAGCACCCCGCCAGGGGCTGGAAACACCATATATTTT.

The DNA for the CDR3 is TGTGCCAGCTCACCACCGGGAAGCTCCTACAATGAGCAGTTCTTC. It yields the protein CASSPPGSSYNEQFF. J is TRBJ2-1 and V is TRBV18; D is unresolved. The germline V and J ends were trimmed by 0 bases and 0 bases, with 6 bases remaining between them. Germline V CDR1 and CDR2: KGHSH, LQKENI. This CDR3 spans 15 amino acids.

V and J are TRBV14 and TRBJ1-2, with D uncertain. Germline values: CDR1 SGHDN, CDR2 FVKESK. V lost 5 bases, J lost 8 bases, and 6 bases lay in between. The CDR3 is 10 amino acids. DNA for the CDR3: TGTGCCAGCAGCATCGAGGGCTACACCTTC. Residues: CASSIEGYTF.

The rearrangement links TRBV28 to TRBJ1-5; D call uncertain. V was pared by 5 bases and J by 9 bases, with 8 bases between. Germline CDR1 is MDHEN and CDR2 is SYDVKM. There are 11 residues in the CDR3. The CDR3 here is CASSPLGPQHF. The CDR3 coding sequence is TGTGCCAGCAGTCCCCTCGGGCCCCAGCATTTT.

CDR3 region: CASSFGGGRSIGYTF. As DNA, the CDR3 is TGTGCCAGCAGTTTTGGCGGCGGAAGAAGTATCGGCTACACCTTC. V usage is TRBV28 and J usage is TRBJ1-2; D unclear. The germline V and J ends were trimmed by 3 bases and 8 bases, with 19 bases remaining between them. The CDR3 contains 15 residues. Germline values: CDR1 MDHEN, CDR2 SYDVKM.

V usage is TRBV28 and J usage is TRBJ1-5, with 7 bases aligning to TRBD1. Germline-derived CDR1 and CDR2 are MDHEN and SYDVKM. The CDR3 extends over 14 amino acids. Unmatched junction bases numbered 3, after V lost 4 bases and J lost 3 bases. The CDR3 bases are TGTGCCAGCAGTTCGACAGGGAACAATCAGCCCCAGCATTTT. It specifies CASSSTGNNQPQHF.

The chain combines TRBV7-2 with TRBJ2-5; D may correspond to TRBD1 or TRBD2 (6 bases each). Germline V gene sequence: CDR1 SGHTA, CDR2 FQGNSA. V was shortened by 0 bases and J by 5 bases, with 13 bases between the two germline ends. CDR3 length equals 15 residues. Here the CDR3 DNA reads TGTGCCAGCAGCTTAGCGGGGGGCGGGATCGAGACCCAGTACTTC. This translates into CASSLAGGGIETQYF.

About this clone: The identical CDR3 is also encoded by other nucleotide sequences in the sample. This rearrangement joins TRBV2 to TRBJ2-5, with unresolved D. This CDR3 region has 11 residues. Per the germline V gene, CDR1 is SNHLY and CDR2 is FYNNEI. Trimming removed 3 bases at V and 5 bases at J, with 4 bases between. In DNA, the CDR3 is TGTGCCAGCAGTGATAGGGAGACCCAGTACTTC. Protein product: CASSDRETQYF. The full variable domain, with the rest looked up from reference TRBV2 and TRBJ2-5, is EPEVTQTPSHQVTQMGQEVILRCVPISNHLYFYWYRQILGQKVEFLVSFYNNEISEKSEIFDDQFSVERPDGSNFTLKIRSTKLEDSAMYFCASSDRETQYFGPGTRLLVL.

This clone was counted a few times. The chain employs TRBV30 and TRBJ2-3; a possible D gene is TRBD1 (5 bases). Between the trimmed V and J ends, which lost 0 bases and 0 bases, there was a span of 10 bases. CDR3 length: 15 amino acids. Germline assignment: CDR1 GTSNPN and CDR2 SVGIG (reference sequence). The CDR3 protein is CAWSVGHRSTDTQYF. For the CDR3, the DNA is TGTGCCTGGAGTGTAGGACACCGAAGCACAGATACGCAGTATTTT.

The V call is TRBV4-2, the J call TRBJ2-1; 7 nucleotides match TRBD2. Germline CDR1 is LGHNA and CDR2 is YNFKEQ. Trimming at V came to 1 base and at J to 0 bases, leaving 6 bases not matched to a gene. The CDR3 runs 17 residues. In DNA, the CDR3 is TGTGCCAGCAGCCAAGCGGGGGGAGGCCTCTCCTACAATGAGCAGTTCTTC. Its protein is CASSQAGGGLSYNEQFF.

The CDR3 is CASSLGQGGQETQYF. The CDR3 DNA is TGTGCCAGCAGCTTGGGACAGGGCGGCCAAGAGACCCAGTACTTC. This chain joins TRBV7-2 and TRBJ2-5; the match to TRBD1 covers 9 bases. The CDR3 contains 15 residues. The J segment lost 1 base and the V segment lost 3 bases, leaving 3 bases of the junction unmatched. The germline gives CDR1 SGHTA, CDR2 FQGNSA.

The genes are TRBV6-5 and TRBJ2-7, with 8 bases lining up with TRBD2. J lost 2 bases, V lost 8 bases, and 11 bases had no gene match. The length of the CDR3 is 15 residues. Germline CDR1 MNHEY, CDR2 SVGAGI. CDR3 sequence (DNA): TGTGCCAGCTCTCCGGGACTAGGGTCTCCCTACGAGCAGTACGTC. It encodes CASSPGLGSPYEQYV.